These 31 T cell receptor beta chains came from one sample sequenced in a study of T cell repertoires in urothelial bladder cancer. Sequenced by immunoSEQ multiplex PCR; TCRdb stores in-frame clones only, minus some. The sample has about 13,000 clones, 60% to 70% seen once; the top ten hold almost 9%. Source material: tumor-infiltrating cells from bladder cancer. These receptor sequences come from a human donor with urothelial carcinoma.

V is TRBV6-5 and J is TRBJ1-3; D is perhaps TRBD1 (5 bases). The germline V gene encodes CDR1 MNHEY and CDR2 SVGAGI. The germline V and J ends were trimmed by 0 bases and 4 bases, with 10 bases remaining between them. The CDR3 is 15 amino acids. Here the CDR3 reads CASSYSATGGNTIYF. CDR3 DNA: TGTGCCAGCAGTTACTCGGCTACAGGCGGAAACACCATATATTTT.

This chain connects TRBV2 to TRBJ2-3, with TRBD2 matching 10 bases. V lost 7 bases and J lost 3; bases outside the gene matches: 1. The length of the CDR3 is 13 residues. Germline assignment: CDR1 SNHLY and CDR2 FYNNEI. The CDR3 protein is CASKAGGTDTQYF. The DNA for the CDR3 is TGTGCCAGCAAAGCGGGGGGGACAGATACGCAGTATTTT.

The CDR3 bases are TGCGCCAGCAGCTTGGATACAGATACGCAGTATTTT. It is translated as CASSLDTDTQYF. The rearrangement uses TRBV5-1 and TRBJ2-3; no firm D call. The CDR3 has 12 amino acids. Germline lookup yields CDR1 SGHRS and CDR2 YFSETQ. V was clipped by 0 bases and J by 3 bases, with 2 bases between them.

This clone is medium-sized within its sample. The chain joins TRBV9 to TRBJ1-6; TRBD1 aligns across 9 bases. J was trimmed by 10 bases and V by 4 bases; bases with no gene match: 9. Germline lookup yields CDR1 SGDLS and CDR2 YYNGEE. The CDR3 sequence is 15 residues long. CDR3 sequence (DNA): TGTGCCAGCAGCCAAGGATTGGACAGGGGATCACCCCTCCACTTT. It specifies CASSQGLDRGSPLHF.

About this clone: One end of the junction is discordant with germline, which a read error may explain. The rearrangement links TRBV19 to TRBJ2-3; D gene ambiguous. This CDR3 has 14 residues. From germline, CDR1 is LNHDA and CDR2 SQIVND (reference sequence). DNA for the CDR3: TGTGCCAGTCGAGGCCTCTTTAGCACAGATATGCAGTATTTT. Its translation: CASRGLFSTDMQYF.

This sequence joins TRBV5-1 and TRBJ2-5; 9 bases align to TRBD1. Gene TRBJ2-7 matches the end of the DNA better, so the J call may be wrong. The CDR3 covers 16 residues. In germline, CDR1 is SGHRS, CDR2 YFSETQ. The CDR3 here is CASSSGQGQPSNEQYF. CDR3 sequence (DNA): TGCGCCAGCAGCTCGGGACAGGGCCAACCGTCCAACGAGCAGTACTTC.

This clone was detected only a few times. The chain recombines TRBV2 with TRBJ2-2; D is uncertain. The CDR3 loop spans 14 amino acids. Germline loops: CDR1 SNHLY, CDR2 FYNNEI. V lost 8 bases and J lost 1, with 11 bases in between. The CDR3 bases are TGTGCCAGCTTTAAGTCCCAGAACACCGGGGAGCTGTTTTTT. It encodes CASFKSQNTGELFF.

The chain employs TRBV5-1 and TRBJ1-1; 7 positions agree with TRBD1. The CDR3 loop spans 12 amino acids. The junction had 4 bases not matched to a gene; V was cut back by 4 bases and J by 7 bases. Germline V gene data show CDR1 as SGHRS and CDR2 as YFSETQ. Here the CDR3 reads CASSNWDSEAFF. In DNA, the CDR3 is TGCGCCAGCAGCAATTGGGACAGTGAAGCTTTCTTT.

The CDR3 nucleotides are TGTGCCATCTCGGGCAATGCCGCCTACGAGCAGTACTTC. Its protein product is CAISGNAAYEQYF. The genes are TRBV10-3 and TRBJ2-7; D is unclear. V gave up 8 bases and J gave up 2 bases, with 13 bases separating them. This CDR3 has 13 amino acids. The germline V gene has CDR1 ENHRY and CDR2 SYGVKD.

This clone is a singleton in its sample. Relative to the germline gene, one junction end is altered; a read error may explain this. The rearrangement links TRBV9 to TRBJ2-7, with 7 bases matching TRBD1. From germline, CDR1 is SGDLS and CDR2 YYNGEE. There are 14 residues in the CDR3. The DNA of the CDR3 is TGTGCCAGCAGCGTAGGGGGACAGTCCTTCGAGCAGTACTTC. Protein product: CASSVGGQSFEQYF. Looking up the rest from reference TRBV9 and TRBJ2-7 gives the full variable domain: DSGVTQTPKHLITATGQRVTLRCSPRSGDLSVYWYQQSLDQGLQFLIQYYNGEERAKGNILERFSAQQFPDLHSELNLSSLELGDSALYFCASSVGGQSFEQYFGPGTRLTVT.

The chain carries TRBV4-3 and TRBJ2-5; 7 bases match TRBD1. J was trimmed by 3 bases and V by 2 bases; bases with no gene match: 15. The V gene's germline CDR1 is LGHNA and CDR2 YSLEER. The CDR3 is 18 amino acids. CDR3 sequence (DNA): TGCGCCAGCAGCCAAACCGACGGGCCCAAAACAGGGGAAGAGACCCAGTACTTC. The encoded protein is CASSQTDGPKTGEETQYF.

The chain carries TRBV27 and TRBJ1-5; 8 positions agree with TRBD1. The CDR3 consists of 13 residues. V lost 8 bases to trimming and J lost 1 base; unmatched junction nucleotides: 1. Looked up from germline, CDR1 is MNHEY and CDR2 is SMNVEV (reference sequence). CDR3 bases: TGTGCCAGCGGGGACAGGAGCAATCAGCCCCAGCATTTT. This sequence encodes CASGDRSNQPQHF.

The CDR3 loop is CASSLVDRSSVQYF. The DNA for the CDR3 is TGTGCCAGCAGCTTGGTGGACAGATCCTCAGTCCAGTACTTC. This chain uses TRBV5-4 with TRBJ2-7; perhaps TRBD1 as D (6 bases). Germline assignment: CDR1 SGHNT and CDR2 YYREEE (reference sequence). The CDR3 is 14 residues long. The germline V and J ends were trimmed by 0 bases and 10 bases, with 17 bases remaining between them. The full variable domain, rest sourced from reference TRBV5-4 and TRBJ2-7, is ETGVTQSPTHLIKTRGQQVTLRCSSQSGHNTVSWYQQALGQGPQFIFQYYREEENGRGNFPPRFSGLQFPNYSSELNVNALELDDSALYLCASSLVDRSSVQYFGPGTRLTVT.

J is TRBJ2-1 and V is TRBV29-1; D is perhaps TRBD2 (6 bases). CDR1 is SQVTM and CDR2 is ANQGSEA in the germline V gene. This CDR3 has 14 amino acids. V dropped 6 bases and J dropped 6 bases, with 18 bases sitting between them. The CDR3 sequence: CSVSGLPEFNEQFF. The CDR3, as DNA: TGCAGCGTCTCGGGACTCCCGGAATTCAATGAGCAGTTCTTC.

This clone was seen a few times. The V gene is TRBV5-1, the J gene TRBJ2-1; D gene unclear. Germline V lookup: CDR1 SGHRS, CDR2 YFSETQ. V lost 3 bases and J 0 bases, leaving 4 bases between the germline ends. The CDR3 has 13 residues. CDR3 in DNA: TGCGCCAGCAGCTGGGTCTCCTACAATGAGCAGTTCTTC. Translating gives CASSWVSYNEQFF. The full variable domain, completed using reference TRBV5-1 and TRBJ2-1, is KAGVTQTPRYLIKTRGQQVTLSCSPISGHRSVSWYQQTPGQGLQFLFEYFSETQRNKGNFPGRFSGRQFSNSRSEMNVSTLELGDSALYLCASSWVSYNEQFFGPGTRLTVL.

This sequence joins TRBV28 and TRBJ2-7; possibly TRBD2 for D (6 bases). The CDR3 runs to 15 residues. The V gene lost 6 bases and the J gene lost 0 bases, with 15 bases spanning the gap. The germline V gene has CDR1 MDHEN and CDR2 SYDVKM. The CDR3 DNA reads as TGTGCCAGCAGCACCTCGGGAGTTTTCTCCTACGAGCAGTACTTC. Protein: CASSTSGVFSYEQYF.

The gene calls are TRBV12-5 and TRBJ2-1; 11 bases align to TRBD2. The CDR3 is made up of 16 amino acids. J was trimmed by 3 bases and V by 3 bases; bases with no gene match: 4. Germline CDR1 reads LGHNT; CDR2 reads FRNRAP. DNA for the CDR3: TGTGCTAGTGGTTTTCAGCTAGCGGGGGGCTACAATGAGCAGTTCTTC. Translating gives CASGFQLAGGYNEQFF.

The chain couples TRBV5-8 to TRBJ2-3; D gene uncertain. From germline, CDR1 is SGHTS and CDR2 YDEGEE. V was clipped by 4 bases and J by 1 base, with 13 bases between them. The CDR3 runs to 15 residues. The CDR3 sequence is CASSLSLGGTDTQYF. The DNA for the CDR3 is TGTGCCAGCAGCCTGTCTCTAGGTGGCACAGATACGCAGTATTTT.

CDR3 nucleotides: TGTGCCAGCAGTGAGGAACGGGGCGTGGAGACCCAGTACTTC. It encodes CASSEERGVETQYF. This chain connects TRBV2 to TRBJ2-5; D is possibly TRBD1 or TRBD2 (5 bases each). Per germline, CDR1 SNHLY and CDR2 FYNNEI. The CDR3 runs 14 residues. V lost 3 bases and J lost 5, with 13 bases in between. The full variable domain, in which reference TRBV2 and TRBJ2-5 provide the parts outside the CDR3, is EPEVTQTPSHQVTQMGQEVILRCVPISNHLYFYWYRQILGQKVEFLVSFYNNEISEKSEIFDDQFSVERPDGSNFTLKIRSTKLEDSAMYFCASSEERGVETQYFGPGTRLLVL.

The genes are TRBV18 and TRBJ1-1, with 10 nucleotides matching TRBD1. The CDR3 has 15 amino acids. J lost 7 bases, V lost 3 bases, and 8 bases had no gene match. The germline gives CDR1 KGHSH, CDR2 LQKENI. DNA of the CDR3: TGTGCCAGCTCACCGGCCCGACAGGGGGCGGGTGAAGCTTTCTTT. It is translated as CASSPARQGAGEAFF.

The gene calls are TRBV5-5 and TRBJ2-3; D is uncertain. Germline lookup yields CDR1 SGHKS and CDR2 YYEKEE (reference sequence). The V end was cut by 0 bases, the J end by 2 bases, with 7 bases between. This CDR3 is built from 14 residues. CDR3 region: CASSLEAPTDTQYF. CDR3 DNA sequence: TGTGCCAGCAGCTTGGAGGCCCCCACAGATACGCAGTATTTT.

This clone was observed once. The chain is built from TRBV5-4 and TRBJ2-2; D not resolved. This CDR3 comprises 14 residues. The V and J ends lost 2 bases and 2 bases respectively, with 7 bases between them. CDR1 and CDR2 from the germline V gene are SGHNT and YYREEE (reference sequence). The CDR3 DNA reads as TGTGCCAGCAGCTTAAACAGAAACACCGGGGAGCTGTTTTTT. Protein: CASSLNRNTGELFF.

The rearrangement uses TRBV21-1 and TRBJ2-7; TRBD1, as called in the table, went unchecked against the DNA. TRBV21-1 is designated a pseudogene. This CDR3 contains 15 residues. The chain's CDR3 is CASSLQFDREYEQYV. In DNA form, the CDR3 reads TGTGCCAGCAGCCTTCAATTTGACAGGGAATACGAGCAGTACGTC.

The J gene is TRBJ1-1, the V gene TRBV29-1; a weak D match, TRBD1 (5 bases). Germline V gene data show CDR1 as SQVTM and CDR2 as ANQGSEA. V dropped 2 bases and J dropped 5 bases, with 12 bases sitting between them. The CDR3 runs 13 residues. CDR3 bases: TGCAGCGTTGAATCCGGGGGTAGAACTGAAGCTTTCTTT. This gives the protein CSVESGGRTEAFF.

The chain employs TRBV4-1 and TRBJ2-5, with D uncertain. Germline V gives CDR1 MGHRA, CDR2 YSYEKL. CDR3 length equals 16 residues. Between the trimmed V and J ends, which lost 1 base and 2 bases, there was a span of 14 bases. Written as DNA, the CDR3 is TGCGCCAGCAGCCAAGGAAAGCGCTTGGTGCAAGAGACCCAGTACTTC. It yields the protein CASSQGKRLVQETQYF.

This clone came up a few times. This chain joins TRBV18 and TRBJ1-1; no definite D call. Germline V gene sequence: CDR1 KGHSH, CDR2 LQKENI. Trimming shortened V by 1 base and J by 7 bases, and 13 bases separated the two germline ends. The CDR3 consists of 14 residues. CDR3 protein: CASSPRSGFIEAFF. CDR3 sequence (DNA): TGTGCCAGCTCACCACGGTCGGGGTTCATTGAAGCTTTCTTT. The whole variable domain, remainder taken from reference TRBV18 and TRBJ1-1, is NAGVMQNPRHLVRRRGQEARLRCSPMKGHSHVYWYRQLPEEGLKFMVYLQKENIIDESGMPKERFSAEFPKEGPSILRIQQVVRGDSAAYFCASSPRSGFIEAFFGQGTRLTVV.

The chain employs TRBV5-1 and TRBJ1-2; TRBD1 matches 7 bases. CDR3 length: 17 residues. J was trimmed by 3 bases and V by 3 bases; bases with no gene match: 14. Germline V gene lookup returns CDR1 SGHRS and CDR2 YFSETQ. The CDR3 reads CASSWHSASGGYYGYTF. The CDR3 region has the DNA TGCGCCAGCAGCTGGCATAGTGCTTCAGGGGGATACTATGGCTACACCTTC.

A word on this clone: At one end, the junction sequence differs from germline, possibly due to a read error. V usage is TRBV11-2 and J usage is TRBJ2-5, with 8 bases matching TRBD1. The CDR3 loop spans 16 amino acids. Germline V CDR1 and CDR2: SGHAT, FQNNGV. CDR3 bases: TGTGCCAGCAGCTTAGCTTCGGCAGGGGGCCAACAGACCCAGTACTTC. It specifies CASSLASAGGQQTQYF.

The V call is TRBV7-9, the J call TRBJ1-2; TRBD1 matches 7 bases. J was trimmed by 8 bases and V by 5 bases; bases with no gene match: 8. The CDR3 totals 13 residues. Germline values: CDR1 SEHNR, CDR2 FQNEAQ (reference sequence). CDR3 sequence: CASSMRQGEGYTF. For the CDR3, the DNA is TGTGCCAGCAGCATGAGACAGGGCGAGGGCTACACCTTC.

The chain uses TRBV5-1 and TRBJ2-1, with 11 positions matching TRBD2. The CDR3 extends over 15 amino acids. Unmatched junction bases numbered 8, after V lost 7 bases and J lost 5 bases. The germline V gene has CDR1 SGHRS and CDR2 YFSETQ. The CDR3 DNA follows: TGCGCCAGCTTCGGCACTAGCGGGGGAGACAATGAGCAGTTCTTC. This translates into CASFGTSGGDNEQFF.

V gene TRBV7-2 combines with J gene TRBJ2-6; 8 nucleotides line up with TRBD2. The CDR3 has 15 amino acids. Unmatched junction bases numbered 2, after V lost 3 bases and J lost 4 bases. Looked up from germline, CDR1 is SGHTA and CDR2 is FQGNSA. In DNA form, the CDR3 reads TGTGCCAGCAGCTTCGGGGGGGCCGGGGCCAACGTCCTGACTTTC. Translated: CASSFGGAGANVLTF.